The rows below give T cell receptor beta chains drawn from one sample of a study of prognosis after radiotherapy for stage I lung cancer. TCRdb recomputed calls from the multiplex PCR reads with MiXCR, one row per CDR3 protein. The data show roughly 25,000 distinct CDR3 sequences, 30% seen once. The sequences come from PBMCs, collected before or after stereotactic body radiation therapy (not recorded which). These receptors were collected from a donor over 45 with non-small cell lung cancer. Both conserved end residues are part of each CDR3. The order of the fields is clone size, J gene, D gene, V gene, CDR3 DNA, CDR3 protein. D genes are given only for firm matches. Not all rows give a size; the values are once, few, many and, for expanded clones, a class.

many,TRBJ2-7,-,TRBV6-5,TGTGCCAGCAGTTACGGGCAGCACATGGGTTACGAGCAGTACTTC,CASSYGQHMGYEQYF
many,TRBJ1-1,-,TRBV12-3/TRBV12-4,TGTGCCAGCAGTTTAGTGACGGCAACCGAAGCTTTCTTT,CASSLVTATEAFF
few,TRBJ1-1,-,TRBV5-1,TGCGCCAGCAGCTTGGTGGGGGGGGCAAGAACTGAAGCTTTCTTT,CASSLVGGARTEAFF
-,TRBJ1-5,-,TRBV5-4,TGTGCCAGCAGCTTTCGGGGGGGCAATCAGCCCCAGCATTTT,CASSFRGGNQPQHF
many,TRBJ2-7,TRBD2,TRBV7-8,TGTGCCAGCAGCTTCCCGCTAGCGGGGGCGTTTGGCGAGCAGTACTTC,CASSFPLAGAFGEQYF
many,TRBJ2-7,-,TRBV19,TGTGCCAGTAGTTCTAGGGTATCGGGGTCGGGGAACTCCTACGAGCAGTACTTC,CASSSRVSGSGNSYEQYF
-,TRBJ1-5,-,TRBV4-1,TGCGCCAGCAGCCAAGACGAGGGGAGGAATCAGCCCCAGCATTTT,CASSQDEGRNQPQHF
-,TRBJ2-7,-,TRBV6-1,TGTGCCAGCAGCCCGGGGCGGTCCTACGAGCAGTACTTC,CASSPGRSYEQYF
many,TRBJ2-1,-,TRBV3-1,TGTGCCAGCAGCCAAGATTGGGGGGCCTCCTACAATGAGCAGTTCTTC,CASSQDWGASYNEQFF
many,TRBJ2-1,-,TRBV4-2,TGTGCCAGCAGCCAAGAACGGGAGTTAGGGCAGTTCTTC,CASSQERELGQFF
many,TRBJ2-3,TRBD2,TRBV20-1,TGCAGTGCTCGCCGACTAGCGGGAGTAGGAGATACGCAGTATTTT,CSARRLAGVGDTQYF
-,TRBJ2-7,-,TRBV2,TGTGCCAGCCGCCGCCACCTCACCTACGAGCAGTACTTC,CASRRHLTYEQYF
many,TRBJ1-2,-,TRBV20-1,TGCAGTGCTAGAGATCCAAGGGGCTACACCTTC,CSARDPRGYTF
many,TRBJ1-3,-,TRBV7-8,TGTGCCAGCAGCGCCATCCAGGGCAGGACAGGAAACACCATATATTTT,CASSAIQGRTGNTIYF
-,TRBJ2-2,-,TRBV6-1,TGTGCCAGCGGTGGGGATTTCGGCGGGGAGCTGTTTTTT,CASGGDFGGELFF
many,TRBJ1-4,TRBD1,TRBV6-5,TGTGCCAGCAGAAACTCGGGACAGGGAGATGAAAAACTGTTTTTT,CASRNSGQGDEKLFF
many,TRBJ2-2,-,TRBV3-1,TGTGCCAGCAGCCATCCCCCGTTAGGGGAGCTGTTTTTT,CASSHPPLGELFF